This T cell receptor beta chain came from a study of shared clonotypes between healthy human individuals. Findings and limits, study-wide: Relative to clonotypes present in all four donors, those not shared had lower generation probabilities. For naive CD4 cells, around 5% of clonotypes were shared across a handful of donors. Sorted-subset sequencing was shown by rarefaction to be incomplete despite large depth.

Only in-frame clones appear in the TCRdb table, and some are missing; sequencing was by immunoSEQ multiplex PCR. The repertoire holds 800,000 to 950,000 clones, with 90% to 98% as singletons. The CDR3 is 14 amino acids. CDR1 and CDR2 (germline): MGHRA, YSYEKL. V shed 3 bases and J 7 bases; nucleotides not matched to a gene: 6. Of note for this clone: Its antigen is undetermined.

Terminally differentiated effector memory CD45RA+ cells were excluded from the naive CD8 cells, which were CD45RO-negative and positively selected for CCR7. The sequenced sample consisted of naive CD8+ T cells sorted from blood. This sequence was found in a young man in good health. V usage is TRBV4-1 and J usage is TRBJ1-5; 7 bases map to TRBD1. As DNA, the CDR3 is TGCGCCAGCAGCCAGGGGAGGGGGCAACAGCCCCAGCATTTT. As protein: CASSQGRGQQPQHF.